This entry features one T cell receptor (beta chain) sequence. This sample was taken from a study of CD8+ T cells in alopecia areata. CDR3 size: 9 residues. V lost 8 bases, J lost 9 bases, and 2 bases lay in between. Germline CDR1 and CDR2: SNHLY and FYNNEI. RNA was extracted and reverse transcribed into cDNA as the sequencing template. Data came from immunoSEQ multiplex PCR; TCRdb stores just in-frame clones and leaves some out. The profile shows fewer than 200,000 clones, roughly 66% of them singletons. The TCR originated in a human donor with alopecia areata. This chain joins TRBV2 and TRBJ1-6; D gene uncertain. The sample was CD8+ T cells sorted from blood, taken at week 0. The CDR3 nucleotides read TGTGCCAGCGGTTCACCCCTCCACTTT. It encodes CASGSPLHF.